This T cell receptor beta chain was sequenced for a study of shared clonotypes between healthy human individuals. Study overall: Every donor yielded three CD4 naive, three CD4 memory, two CD8 naive and one CD8 memory plate. The study's findings and limits: Apart from blood, nothing was sampled; tissue repertoires likely differ. Donors were few, which limited the genetic and exposure-history diversity represented.

With respect to this clone: The antigen remains unidentified.

V lost 0 bases and J 3 bases, leaving 12 bases between the germline ends. CDR3 length: 15 amino acids. Germline V CDR1 and CDR2: SGHDT, YYEEEE. CD45RO-negative, CCR7-selected cells formed the naive CD8 fraction, which excluded terminally differentiated effector memory CD45RA+ cells. Assay used: immunoSEQ multiplex PCR; TCRdb lists only in-frame clones, some missing. The repertoire holds under 2,000,000 clones, with approximately 95% as singletons. The source material was naive CD8+ T cells sorted from blood. V and J are TRBV5-6 and TRBJ1-1; the D gene is possibly TRBD1 (5 bases). The TCR comes from a young man in good health. The CDR3 sequence is CASSLGGEGDTEAFF. CDR3 DNA: TGTGCCAGCAGCTTGGGGGGCGAGGGCGACACTGAAGCTTTCTTT.